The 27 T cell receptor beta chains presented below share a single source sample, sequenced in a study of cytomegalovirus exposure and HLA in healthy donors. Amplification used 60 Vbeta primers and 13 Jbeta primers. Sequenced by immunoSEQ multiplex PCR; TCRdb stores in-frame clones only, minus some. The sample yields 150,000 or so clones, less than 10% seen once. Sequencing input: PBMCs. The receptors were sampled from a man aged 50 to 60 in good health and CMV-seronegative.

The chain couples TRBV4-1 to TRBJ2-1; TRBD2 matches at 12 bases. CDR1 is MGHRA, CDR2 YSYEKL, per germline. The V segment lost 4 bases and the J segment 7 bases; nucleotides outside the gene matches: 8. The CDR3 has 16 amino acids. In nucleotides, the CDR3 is TGCGCCAGCAGCCTCACCCTAGCGGGGGGGCTGAATGAGCAGTTCTTC. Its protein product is CASSLTLAGGLNEQFF.

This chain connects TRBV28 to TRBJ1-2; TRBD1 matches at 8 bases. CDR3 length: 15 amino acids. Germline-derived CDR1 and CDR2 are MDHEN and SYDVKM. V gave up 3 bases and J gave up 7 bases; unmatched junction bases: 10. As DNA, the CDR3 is TGTGCCAGCAGTTTGCACCCAGGGGGCGCCCCTGGCTACACCTTC. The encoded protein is CASSLHPGGAPGYTF.

The CDR3 DNA reads as TGCGCCAGCAGCTTGGCCGGCAGGACTGAAGCTTTCTTT. It encodes CASSLAGRTEAFF. The chain links TRBV5-1 to TRBJ1-1, with D unresolved. V was cut by 0 bases and J by 5 bases, with 8 bases left in between. In germline, CDR1 is SGHRS, CDR2 YFSETQ. The CDR3 totals 13 residues. The whole variable domain, remainder taken from reference TRBV5-1 and TRBJ1-1, is KAGVTQTPRYLIKTRGQQVTLSCSPISGHRSVSWYQQTPGQGLQFLFEYFSETQRNKGNFPGRFSGRQFSNSRSEMNVSTLELGDSALYLCASSLAGRTEAFFGQGTRLTVV.

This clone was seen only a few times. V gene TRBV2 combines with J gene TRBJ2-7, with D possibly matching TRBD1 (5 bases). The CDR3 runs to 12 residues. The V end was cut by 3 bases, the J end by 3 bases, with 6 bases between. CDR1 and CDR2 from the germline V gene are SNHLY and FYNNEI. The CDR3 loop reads CASSDQGYEQYF. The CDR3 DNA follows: TGTGCCAGCAGTGATCAGGGCTACGAGCAGTACTTC.

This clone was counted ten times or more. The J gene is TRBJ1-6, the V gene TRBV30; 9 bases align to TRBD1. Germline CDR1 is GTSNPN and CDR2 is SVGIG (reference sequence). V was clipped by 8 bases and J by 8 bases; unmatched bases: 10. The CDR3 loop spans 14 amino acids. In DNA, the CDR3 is TGTGCCACACAGGGGGCTTTGGTGGATTCACCCCTCCACTTT. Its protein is CATQGALVDSPLHF.

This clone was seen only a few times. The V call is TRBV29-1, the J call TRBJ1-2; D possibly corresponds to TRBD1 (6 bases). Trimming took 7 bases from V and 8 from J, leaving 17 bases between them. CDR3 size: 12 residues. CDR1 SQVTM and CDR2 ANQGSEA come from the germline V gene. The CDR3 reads CSGQDGGPGYTF. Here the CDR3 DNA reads TGCAGCGGCCAGGACGGGGGGCCCGGCTACACCTTC. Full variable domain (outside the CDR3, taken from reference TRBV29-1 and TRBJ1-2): SAVISQKPSRDICQRGTSLTIQCQVDSQVTMMFWYRQQPGQSLTLIATANQGSEATYESGFVIDKFPISRPNLTFSTLTVSNMSPEDSSIYLCSGQDGGPGYTFGSGTRLTVV.

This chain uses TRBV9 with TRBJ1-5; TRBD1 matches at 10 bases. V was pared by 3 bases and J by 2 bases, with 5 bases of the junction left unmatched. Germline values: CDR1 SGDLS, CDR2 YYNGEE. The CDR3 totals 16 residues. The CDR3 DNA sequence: TGTGCCAGCAGCGAAGGACAGGGGGTTGGCAATCAGCCCCAGCATTTT. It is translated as CASSEGQGVGNQPQHF.

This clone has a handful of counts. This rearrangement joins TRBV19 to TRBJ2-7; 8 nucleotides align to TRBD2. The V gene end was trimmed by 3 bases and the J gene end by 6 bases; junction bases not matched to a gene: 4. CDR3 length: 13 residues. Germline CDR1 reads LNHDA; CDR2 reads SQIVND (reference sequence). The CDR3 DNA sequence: TGTGCCAGTAGTATTTCGGGGGGGCGCGAGCAGTACTTC. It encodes CASSISGGREQYF.

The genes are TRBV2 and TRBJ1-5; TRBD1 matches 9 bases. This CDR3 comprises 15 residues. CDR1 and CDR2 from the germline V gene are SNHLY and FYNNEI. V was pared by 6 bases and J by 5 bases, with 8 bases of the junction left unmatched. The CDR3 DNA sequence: TGTGCCAGCAGCTCGGGACAGGGTTCGTATCAGCCCCAGCATTTT. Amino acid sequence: CASSSGQGSYQPQHF.

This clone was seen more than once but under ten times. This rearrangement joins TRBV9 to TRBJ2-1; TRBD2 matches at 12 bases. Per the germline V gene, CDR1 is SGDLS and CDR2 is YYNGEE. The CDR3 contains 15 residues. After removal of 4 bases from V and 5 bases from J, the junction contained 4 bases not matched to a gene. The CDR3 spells CASSPRTSGDNEQFF. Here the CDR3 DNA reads TGTGCCAGCAGCCCAAGGACTAGCGGGGACAATGAGCAGTTCTTC. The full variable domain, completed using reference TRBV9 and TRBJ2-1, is DSGVTQTPKHLITATGQRVTLRCSPRSGDLSVYWYQQSLDQGLQFLIQYYNGEERAKGNILERFSAQQFPDLHSELNLSSLELGDSALYFCASSPRTSGDNEQFFGPGTRLTVL.

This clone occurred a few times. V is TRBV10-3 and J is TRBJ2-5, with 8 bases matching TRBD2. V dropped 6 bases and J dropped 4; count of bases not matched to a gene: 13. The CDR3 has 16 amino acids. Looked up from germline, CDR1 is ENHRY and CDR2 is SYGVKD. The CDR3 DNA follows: TGTGCCATCAGGGATCCTAGAGCGGGAGTGTCAGAGACCCAGTACTTC. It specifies CAIRDPRAGVSETQYF.

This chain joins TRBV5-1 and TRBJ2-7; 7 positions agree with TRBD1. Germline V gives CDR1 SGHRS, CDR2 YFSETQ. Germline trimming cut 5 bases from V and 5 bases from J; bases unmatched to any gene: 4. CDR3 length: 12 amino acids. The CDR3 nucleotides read TGCGCCAGCAGGGGGGACAGCGACGAGCAGTACTTC. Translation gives CASRGDSDEQYF.

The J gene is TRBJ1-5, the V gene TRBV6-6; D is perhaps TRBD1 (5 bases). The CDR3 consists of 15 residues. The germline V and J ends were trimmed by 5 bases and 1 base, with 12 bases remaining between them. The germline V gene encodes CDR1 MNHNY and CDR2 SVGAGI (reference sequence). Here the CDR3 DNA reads TGTGCCAGCAGTCGGGGGGTACCGAGCAATCAGCCCCAGCATTTT. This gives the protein CASSRGVPSNQPQHF.

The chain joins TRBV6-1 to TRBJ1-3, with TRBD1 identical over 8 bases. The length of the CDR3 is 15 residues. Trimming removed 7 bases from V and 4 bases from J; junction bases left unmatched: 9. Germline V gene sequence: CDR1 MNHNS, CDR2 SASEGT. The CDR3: CASNRQGLGGNTIYF. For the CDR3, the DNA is TGTGCCAGCAACAGACAGGGGTTAGGCGGAAACACCATATATTTT.

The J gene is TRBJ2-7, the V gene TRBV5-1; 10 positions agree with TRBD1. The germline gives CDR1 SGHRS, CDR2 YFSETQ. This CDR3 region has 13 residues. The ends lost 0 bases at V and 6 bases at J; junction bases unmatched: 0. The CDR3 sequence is CASSLGTGGEQYF. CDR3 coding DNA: TGCGCCAGCAGCTTGGGGACAGGGGGCGAGCAGTACTTC. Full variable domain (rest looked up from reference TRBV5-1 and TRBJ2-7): KAGVTQTPRYLIKTRGQQVTLSCSPISGHRSVSWYQQTPGQGLQFLFEYFSETQRNKGNFPGRFSGRQFSNSRSEMNVSTLELGDSALYLCASSLGTGGEQYFGPGTRLTVT.

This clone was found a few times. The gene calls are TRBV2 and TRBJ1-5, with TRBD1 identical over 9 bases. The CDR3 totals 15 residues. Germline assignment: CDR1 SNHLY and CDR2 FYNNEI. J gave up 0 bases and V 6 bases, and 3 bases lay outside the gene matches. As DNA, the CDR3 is TGTGCCAGCAGCGGACAGGGGATTAGCAATCAGCCCCAGCATTTT. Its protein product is CASSGQGISNQPQHF.

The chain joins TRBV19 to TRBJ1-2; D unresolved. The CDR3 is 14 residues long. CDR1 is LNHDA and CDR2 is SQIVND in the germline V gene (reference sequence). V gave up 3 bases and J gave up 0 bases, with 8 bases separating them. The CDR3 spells CASSMAVANYGYTF. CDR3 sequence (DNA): TGTGCCAGTAGTATGGCAGTCGCTAACTATGGCTACACCTTC.

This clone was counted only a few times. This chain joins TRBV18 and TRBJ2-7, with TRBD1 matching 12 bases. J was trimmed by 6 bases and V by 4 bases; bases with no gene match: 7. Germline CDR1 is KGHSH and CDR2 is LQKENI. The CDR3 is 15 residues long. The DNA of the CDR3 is TGTGCCAGCTCACAGCCGGGACAGGGGGCACGCGAGCAGTACTTC. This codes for CASSQPGQGAREQYF.

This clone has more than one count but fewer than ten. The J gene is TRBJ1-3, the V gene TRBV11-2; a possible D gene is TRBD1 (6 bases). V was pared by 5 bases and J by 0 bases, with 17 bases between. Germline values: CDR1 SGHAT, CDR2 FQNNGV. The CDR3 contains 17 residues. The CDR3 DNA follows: TGTGCCAGCAGCCTACCCCGGGACACAGGCTCTGGAAACACCATATATTTT. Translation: CASSLPRDTGSGNTIYF.

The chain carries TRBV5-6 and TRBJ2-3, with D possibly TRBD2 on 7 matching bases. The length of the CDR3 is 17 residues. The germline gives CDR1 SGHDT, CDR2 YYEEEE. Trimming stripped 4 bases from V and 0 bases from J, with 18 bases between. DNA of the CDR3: TGTGCCAGCAGCCCACGGTGGGGGGGGCCGAGCACAGATACGCAGTATTTT. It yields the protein CASSPRWGGPSTDTQYF.

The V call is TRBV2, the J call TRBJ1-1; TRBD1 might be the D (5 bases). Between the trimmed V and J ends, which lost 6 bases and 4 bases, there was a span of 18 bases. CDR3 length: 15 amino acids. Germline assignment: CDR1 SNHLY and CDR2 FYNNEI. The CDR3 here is CASSVLDPGVTEAFF. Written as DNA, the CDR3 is TGTGCCAGCAGCGTATTGGACCCGGGGGTCACTGAAGCTTTCTTT.

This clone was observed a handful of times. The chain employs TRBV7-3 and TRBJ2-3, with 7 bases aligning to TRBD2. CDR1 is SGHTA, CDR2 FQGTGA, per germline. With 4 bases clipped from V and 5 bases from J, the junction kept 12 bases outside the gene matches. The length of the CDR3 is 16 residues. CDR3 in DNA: TGTGCCAGCAGCTCCAACTCGGGGGGAGTCAAAGATACGCAGTATTTT. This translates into CASSSNSGGVKDTQYF.

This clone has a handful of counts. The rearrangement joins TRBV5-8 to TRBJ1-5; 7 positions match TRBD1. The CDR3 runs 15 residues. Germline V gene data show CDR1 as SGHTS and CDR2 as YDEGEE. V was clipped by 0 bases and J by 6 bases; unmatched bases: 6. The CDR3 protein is CASSLGQGGRQPQHF. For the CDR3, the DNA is TGTGCCAGCAGCTTGGGGCAGGGGGGTCGTCAGCCCCAGCATTTT.

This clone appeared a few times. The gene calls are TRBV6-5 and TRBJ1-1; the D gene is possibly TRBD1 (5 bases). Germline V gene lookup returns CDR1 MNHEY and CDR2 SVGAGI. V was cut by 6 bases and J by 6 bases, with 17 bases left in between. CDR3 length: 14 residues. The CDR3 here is CASREGSFEPEAFF. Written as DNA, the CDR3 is TGTGCCAGCAGGGAGGGGAGTTTCGAACCTGAAGCTTTCTTT.

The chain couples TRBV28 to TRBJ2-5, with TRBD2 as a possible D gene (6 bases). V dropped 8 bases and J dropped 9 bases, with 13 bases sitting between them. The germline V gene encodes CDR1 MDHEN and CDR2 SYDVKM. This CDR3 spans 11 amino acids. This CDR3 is CASGWREAQYF. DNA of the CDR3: TGTGCCAGCGGCTGGAGGGAGGCCCAGTACTTC.

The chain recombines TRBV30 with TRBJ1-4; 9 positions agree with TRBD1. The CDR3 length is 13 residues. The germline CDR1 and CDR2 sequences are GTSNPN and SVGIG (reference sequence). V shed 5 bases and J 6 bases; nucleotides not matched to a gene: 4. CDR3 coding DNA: TGTGCCTGGGCGAGACAGGGGGATGAAAAACTGTTTTTT. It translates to CAWARQGDEKLFF.

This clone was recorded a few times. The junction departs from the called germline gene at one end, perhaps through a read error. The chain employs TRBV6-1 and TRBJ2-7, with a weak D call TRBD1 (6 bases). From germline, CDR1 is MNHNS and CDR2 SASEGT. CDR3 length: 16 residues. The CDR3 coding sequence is TGTGCCAGCAGGGAAGGGGGAACTGGGGGCCTCTACGAGCAGTACTTC. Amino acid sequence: CASREGGTGGLYEQYF.